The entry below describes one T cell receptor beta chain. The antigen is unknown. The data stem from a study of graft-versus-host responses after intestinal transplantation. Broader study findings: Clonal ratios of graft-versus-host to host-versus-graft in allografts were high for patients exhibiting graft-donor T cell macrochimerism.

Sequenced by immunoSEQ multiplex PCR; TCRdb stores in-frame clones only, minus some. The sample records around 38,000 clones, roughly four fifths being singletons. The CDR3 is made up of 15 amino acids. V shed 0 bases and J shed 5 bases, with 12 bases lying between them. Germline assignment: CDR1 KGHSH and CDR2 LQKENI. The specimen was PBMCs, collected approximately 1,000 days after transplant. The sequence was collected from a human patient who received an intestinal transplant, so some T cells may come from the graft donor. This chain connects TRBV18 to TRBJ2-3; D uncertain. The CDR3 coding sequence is TGTGCCAGCTCACCACCATCCGCAATTGGAGATACGCAGTATTTT. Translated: CASSPPSAIGDTQYF.